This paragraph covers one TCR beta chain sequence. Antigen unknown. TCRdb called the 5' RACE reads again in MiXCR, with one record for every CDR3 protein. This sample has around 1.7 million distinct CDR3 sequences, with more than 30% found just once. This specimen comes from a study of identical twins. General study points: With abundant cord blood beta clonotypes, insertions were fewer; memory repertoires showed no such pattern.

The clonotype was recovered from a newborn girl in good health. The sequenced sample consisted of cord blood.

Written as DNA, the CDR3 is TGCAGTTCGCCACCCATTTCCGGGACAGGGGGCGAGCAGTACTTC. This sequence encodes CSSPPISGTGGEQYF. This chain connects TRBV20-1 to TRBJ2-7; the match to TRBD1 covers 11 bases. Looked up from germline, CDR1 is DFQATT and CDR2 is SNEGSKA (reference sequence). The CDR3 covers 15 residues. V lost 8 bases and J lost 6; bases outside the gene matches: 15.